The source of this TCR beta chain is a study of shared clonotypes between healthy human individuals. CDR3 length: 18 residues. Here immunoSEQ multiplex PCR was the method, and the copy in TCRdb shows in-frame clones only, minus some. The data hold 2 million to 2.5 million clones, with almost 96% observed a single time. This clonotype originated in a man younger than 30 in good health. The J gene is TRBJ1-2, the V gene TRBV21-1; the D segment call TRBD1 is taken from the table without a DNA check. TRBV21-1 is a known pseudogene. Sequencing input: naive CD4+ T cells sorted from blood. The subset is: CD45RA+ positively selected. The CDR3 region is CASSKEKLDRGLSYGYTF. Written as DNA, the CDR3 is TGTGCCAGCAGCAAAGAAAAGCTCGACAGGGGGCTTAGCTATGGCTACACCTTC.